These T cell receptor beta chains were read from a single sample in a study of PD-1 blockade in classical Hodgkin lymphoma. Produced via immunoSEQ multiplex PCR; TCRdb's table is partial and in-frame only. The sample has tens of thousands of clones; 89% are singletons. The sequences come from peripheral blood mononuclear cells (PBMCs), collected before the second cycle of nivolumab. The source is a human donor with classical Hodgkin lymphoma. CDR3s leave out the opening cysteine and the closing phenylalanine or tryptophan. The order of the fields is J gene, V gene, D gene, CDR3 protein. D genes are given only for firm matches.

>TRBJ1-4|TRBV15|TRBD1
ATSREGLGQENEKLF
>TRBJ2-7|TRBV29-1|NA
SVELSPYEQY
>TRBJ2-2|TRBV18|TRBD1
ASSPPRQGVKAGELF
>TRBJ1-1|TRBV7-9|NA
ASSPTGPGEAF
>TRBJ2-3|TRBV7-9|NA
ASSPPRPSTDTQY
>TRBJ2-4|TRBV30|NA
AWSVRGGGLAKNIQY
>TRBJ2-1|TRBV27|TRBD2
ASSPRTSGRVNEQF
>TRBJ2-2|TRBV7-9|TRBD2
ASAPLAGTTGELF
>TRBJ1-6|TRBV7-6|NA
ASSLAPEGHRNSPLH
>TRBJ2-1|TRBV7-9|NA
ASSLVAYNEQF
>TRBJ2-1|TRBV30|TRBD2
AWSALAAHEQF
>TRBJ2-1|TRBV13|NA
ASSGGVRRGPYNEQF
>TRBJ2-3|TRBV27|TRBD1
ASSLVDRVTDTQY
>TRBJ1-6|TRBV6-5|TRBD1
ASSRTGAENSPLH
>TRBJ2-7|TRBV6-1|TRBD1
ASRPLDRTGAEQY
>TRBJ2-5|TRBV4-2|TRBD2
ASSQEWASGGETQY
>TRBJ2-7|TRBV9|NA
ASSVIEGAEQY
>TRBJ2-7|TRBV7-9|NA
ASSSSGFSSEQY
>TRBJ1-2|TRBV19|TRBD1
ASSPPTGWDYGYT
>TRBJ2-7|TRBV7-9|NA
ASSLSPYEQY
>TRBJ2-2|TRBV28|NA
ASKRPTGELF
>TRBJ2-7|TRBV10-3|NA
AISERQEHEQY
>TRBJ2-2|TRBV5-6|NA
ASSLGLAITAGELF
>TRBJ1-6|TRBV5-1|NA
ASSKLTQPDSPLH
>TRBJ2-1|TRBV5-1|TRBD2
ASSLLAGGYNEQF